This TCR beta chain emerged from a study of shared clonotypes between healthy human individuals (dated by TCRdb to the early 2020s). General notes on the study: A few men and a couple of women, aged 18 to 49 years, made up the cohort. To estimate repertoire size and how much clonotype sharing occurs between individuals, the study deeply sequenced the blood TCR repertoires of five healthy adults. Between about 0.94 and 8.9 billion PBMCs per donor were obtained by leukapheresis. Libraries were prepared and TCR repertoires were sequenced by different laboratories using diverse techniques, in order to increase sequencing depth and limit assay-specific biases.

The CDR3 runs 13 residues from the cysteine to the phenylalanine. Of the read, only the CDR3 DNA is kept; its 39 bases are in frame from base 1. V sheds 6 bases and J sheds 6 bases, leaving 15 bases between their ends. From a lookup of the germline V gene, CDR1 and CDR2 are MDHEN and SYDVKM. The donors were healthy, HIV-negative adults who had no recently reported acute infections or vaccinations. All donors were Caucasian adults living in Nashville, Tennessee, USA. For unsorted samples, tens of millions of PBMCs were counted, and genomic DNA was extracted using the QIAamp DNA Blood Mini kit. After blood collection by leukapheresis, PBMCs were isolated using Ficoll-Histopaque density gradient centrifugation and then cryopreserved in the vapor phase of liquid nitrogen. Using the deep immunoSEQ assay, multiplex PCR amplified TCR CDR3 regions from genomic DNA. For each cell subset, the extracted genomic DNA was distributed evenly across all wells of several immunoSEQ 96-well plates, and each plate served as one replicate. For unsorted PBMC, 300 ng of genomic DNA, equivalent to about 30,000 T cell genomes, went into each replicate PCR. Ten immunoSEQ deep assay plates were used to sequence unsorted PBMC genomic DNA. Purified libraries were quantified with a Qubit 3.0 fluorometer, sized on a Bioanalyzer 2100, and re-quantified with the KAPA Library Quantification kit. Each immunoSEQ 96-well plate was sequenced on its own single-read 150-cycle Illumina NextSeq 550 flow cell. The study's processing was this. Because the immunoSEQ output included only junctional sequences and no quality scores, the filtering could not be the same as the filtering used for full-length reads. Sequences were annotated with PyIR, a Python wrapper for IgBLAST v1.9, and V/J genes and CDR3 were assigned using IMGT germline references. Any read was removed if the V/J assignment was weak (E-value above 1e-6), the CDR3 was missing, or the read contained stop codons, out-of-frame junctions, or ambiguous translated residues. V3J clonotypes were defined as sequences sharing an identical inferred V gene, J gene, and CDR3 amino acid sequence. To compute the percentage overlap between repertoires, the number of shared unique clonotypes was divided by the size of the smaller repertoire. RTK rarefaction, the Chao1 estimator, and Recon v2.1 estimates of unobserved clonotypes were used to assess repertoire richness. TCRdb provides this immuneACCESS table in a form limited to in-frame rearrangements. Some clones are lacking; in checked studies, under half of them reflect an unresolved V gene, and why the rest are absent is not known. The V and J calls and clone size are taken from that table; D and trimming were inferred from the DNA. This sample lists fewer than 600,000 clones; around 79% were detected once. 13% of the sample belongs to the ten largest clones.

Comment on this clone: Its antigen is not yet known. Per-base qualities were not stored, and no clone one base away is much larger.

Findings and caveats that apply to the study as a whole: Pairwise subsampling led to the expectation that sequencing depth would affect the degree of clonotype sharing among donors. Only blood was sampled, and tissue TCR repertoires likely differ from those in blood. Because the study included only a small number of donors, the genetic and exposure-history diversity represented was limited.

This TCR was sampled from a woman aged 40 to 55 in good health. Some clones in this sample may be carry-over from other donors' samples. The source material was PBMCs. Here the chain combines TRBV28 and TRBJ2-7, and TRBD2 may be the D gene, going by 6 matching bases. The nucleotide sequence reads TGTGCCAGCAGGACAACTAGCATTCGCGAGCAGTACTTC. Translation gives CASRTTSIREQYF.